Listed here are 8 T cell receptor beta chains from one sample, sequenced in a study of cytomegalovirus exposure and HLA in healthy donors. Generated by immunoSEQ multiplex PCR, the TCRdb table keeps only in-frame clones and is missing some. The sample lists under 150,000 clones, 80% to 90% occurring once. The sequencing input was PBMCs. These receptors were taken from a woman between 25 and 40 years old in good health and CMV-seronegative.

This clone appeared a few times. The V and J genes are TRBV6-5 and TRBJ1-5; 7 bases line up with TRBD1. J lost 2 bases, V lost 2 bases, and 6 bases had no gene match. The CDR3 runs 16 residues. The germline V gene encodes CDR1 MNHEY and CDR2 SVGAGI. DNA of the CDR3: TGTGCCAGCAGTTACCTAGCAGGGGGAGGCAATCAGCCCCAGCATTTT. It is translated as CASSYLAGGGNQPQHF.

This chain joins TRBV30 and TRBJ2-1; 14 bases are a match to TRBD2. The CDR3 length is 15 residues. CDR1 is GTSNPN and CDR2 is SVGIG in the germline V gene (reference sequence). V trimming: 7 bases; J trimming: 4 bases; junction bases outside the gene matches: 6. The DNA for the CDR3 is TGTGCCTCCGGACTAGCGGGGGGCGGATACAATGAGCAGTTCTTC. This codes for CASGLAGGGYNEQFF.

This clone was seen just once. This chain connects TRBV18 to TRBJ1-1; 10 positions match TRBD1. Unmatched junction bases numbered 2, after V lost 5 bases and J lost 11 bases. The CDR3 is made up of 11 amino acids. Germline assignment: CDR1 KGHSH and CDR2 LQKENI. CDR3 DNA: TGTGCCAGCTCAGCGGACAGGGGGGCTTTCTTT. It translates to CASSADRGAFF.

This clone was counted only a few times. This chain uses TRBV9 with TRBJ2-7, with D unresolved. This CDR3 comprises 15 residues. Germline values: CDR1 SGDLS, CDR2 YYNGEE. Trimming removed 0 bases from V and 3 bases from J, with 13 bases in between. CDR3 sequence reads: CASSVDPDIIYEQYF. For the CDR3, the DNA is TGTGCCAGCAGCGTAGATCCAGATATAATCTACGAGCAGTACTTC.

The chain is built from TRBV27 and TRBJ1-6; no definite D call. There are 12 residues in the CDR3. Germline V gene lookup returns CDR1 MNHEY and CDR2 SMNVEV (reference sequence). V was shortened by 0 bases and J by 12 bases, with 6 bases between the two germline ends. For the CDR3, the DNA is TGTGCCAGCAGTTTATCCGGTGGACCCCTCCACTTT. Its translation: CASSLSGGPLHF.

Comment on this clone: At one of its ends the junction is not consistent with the germline gene, which may arise from a read error. J is TRBJ1-2 and V is TRBV7-3; D is uncertain. The CDR3 consists of 13 residues. The V gene's germline CDR1 is SGHTA and CDR2 FQGTGA. Here the CDR3 DNA reads TGTGCCAGCAGCTTAACGGGCACCGAGCTCGGCGCCTTC. Translation: CASSLTGTELGAF.

This clone showed up just once. This chain connects TRBV10-1 to TRBJ1-5; D ambiguous. Germline V gives CDR1 WNHNN, CDR2 SYGVQD (reference sequence). This CDR3 has 14 residues. V shed 6 bases and J shed 1 base, with 10 bases lying between them. This CDR3 is CASRRGASNQPQHF. The CDR3 DNA reads TGCGCCAGCAGGCGGGGAGCGAGCAATCAGCCCCAGCATTTT.

The table lists this clone with a few counts. The chain employs TRBV2 and TRBJ2-4; 8 nucleotides match TRBD1. Germline-derived CDR1 and CDR2 are SNHLY and FYNNEI. The CDR3 extends over 15 amino acids. J gave up 1 base and V 7 bases, and 6 bases lay outside the gene matches. This chain's CDR3 is CASMVDRAAKNIQYF. CDR3 coding DNA: TGTGCCAGCATGGTGGACAGGGCGGCCAAAAACATTCAGTACTTC.